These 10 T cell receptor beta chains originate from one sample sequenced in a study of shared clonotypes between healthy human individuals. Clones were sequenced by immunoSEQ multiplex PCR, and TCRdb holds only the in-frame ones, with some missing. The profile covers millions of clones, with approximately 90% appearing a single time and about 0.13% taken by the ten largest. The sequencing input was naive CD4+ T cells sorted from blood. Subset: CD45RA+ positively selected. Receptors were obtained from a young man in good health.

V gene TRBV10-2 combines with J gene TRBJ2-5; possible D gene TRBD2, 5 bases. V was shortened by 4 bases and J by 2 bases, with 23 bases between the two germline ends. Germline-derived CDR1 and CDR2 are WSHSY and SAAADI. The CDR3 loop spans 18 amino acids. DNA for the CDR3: TGCGCCAGCAGTGCCGAGGGCAGGTTTGTAAAGGTGCAAGAGACCCAGTACTTC. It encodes CASSAEGRFVKVQETQYF.

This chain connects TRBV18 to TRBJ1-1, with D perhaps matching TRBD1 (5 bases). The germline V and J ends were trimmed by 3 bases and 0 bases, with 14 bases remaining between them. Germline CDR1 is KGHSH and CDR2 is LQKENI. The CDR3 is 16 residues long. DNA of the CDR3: TGTGCCAGCTCACCCTACGTAGGGGAGGTGAACACTGAAGCTTTCTTT. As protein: CASSPYVGEVNTEAFF. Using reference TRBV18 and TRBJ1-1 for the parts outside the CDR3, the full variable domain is NAGVMQNPRHLVRRRGQEARLRCSPMKGHSHVYWYRQLPEEGLKFMVYLQKENIIDESGMPKERFSAEFPKEGPSILRIQQVVRGDSAAYFCASSPYVGEVNTEAFFGQGTRLTVV.

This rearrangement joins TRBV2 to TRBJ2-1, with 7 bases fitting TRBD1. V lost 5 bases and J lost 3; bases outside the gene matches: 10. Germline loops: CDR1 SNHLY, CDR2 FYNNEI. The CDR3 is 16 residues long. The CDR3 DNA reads TGTGCCAGCAGTAGACGCCGGGACAGTTACTACAATGAGCAGTTCTTC. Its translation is CASSRRRDSYYNEQFF.

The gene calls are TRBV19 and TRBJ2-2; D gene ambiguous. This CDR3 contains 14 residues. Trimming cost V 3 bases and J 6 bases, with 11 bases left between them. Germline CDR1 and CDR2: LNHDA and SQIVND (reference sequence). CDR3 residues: CASSIPRWAGELFF. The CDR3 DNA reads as TGTGCCAGTAGTATCCCCCGGTGGGCCGGGGAGCTGTTTTTT.

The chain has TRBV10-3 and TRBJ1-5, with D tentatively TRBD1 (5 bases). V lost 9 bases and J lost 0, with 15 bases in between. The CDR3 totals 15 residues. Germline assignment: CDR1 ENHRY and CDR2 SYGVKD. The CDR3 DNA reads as TGTGCCATTGCAAGCGGGGCGGATAGCAATCAGCCCCAGCATTTT. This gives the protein CAIASGADSNQPQHF.

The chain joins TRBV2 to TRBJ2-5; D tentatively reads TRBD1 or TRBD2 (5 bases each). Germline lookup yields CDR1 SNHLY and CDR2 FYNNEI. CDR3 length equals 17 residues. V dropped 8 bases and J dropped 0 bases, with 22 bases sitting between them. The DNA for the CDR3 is TGTGCCAGCCCAGTTTGTCTGGGACCGCCGTACCAAGAGACCCAGTACTTC. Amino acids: CASPVCLGPPYQETQYF.

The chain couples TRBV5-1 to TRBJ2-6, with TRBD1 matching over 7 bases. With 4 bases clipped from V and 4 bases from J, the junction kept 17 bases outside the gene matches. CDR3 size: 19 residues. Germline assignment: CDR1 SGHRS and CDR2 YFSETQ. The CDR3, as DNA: TGCGCCAGCAGCCTACAAGGACAGGAGGTGTTGGGCGGGGCCAACGTCCTGACTTTC. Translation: CASSLQGQEVLGGANVLTF.

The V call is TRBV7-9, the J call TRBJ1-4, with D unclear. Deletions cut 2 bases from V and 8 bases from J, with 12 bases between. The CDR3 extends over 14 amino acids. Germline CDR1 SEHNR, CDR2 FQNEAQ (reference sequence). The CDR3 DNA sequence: TGTGCCAGCAGCTTAATTGCAGCGCAGGAAAAACTGTTTTTT. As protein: CASSLIAAQEKLFF.

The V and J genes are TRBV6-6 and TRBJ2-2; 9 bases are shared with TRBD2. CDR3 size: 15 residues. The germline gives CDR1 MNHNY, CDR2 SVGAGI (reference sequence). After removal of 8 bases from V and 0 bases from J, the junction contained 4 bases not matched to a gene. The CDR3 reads CASLAGASNTGELFF. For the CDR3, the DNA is TGTGCCAGCTTAGCGGGGGCCTCGAACACCGGGGAGCTGTTTTTT.

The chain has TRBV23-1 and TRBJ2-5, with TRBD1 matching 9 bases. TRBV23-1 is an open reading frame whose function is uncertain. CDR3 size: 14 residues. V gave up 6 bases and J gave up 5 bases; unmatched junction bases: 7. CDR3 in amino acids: CASRLYRGQETQYF. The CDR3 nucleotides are TGCGCCAGCAGACTTTACAGGGGGCAGGAGACCCAGTACTTC.